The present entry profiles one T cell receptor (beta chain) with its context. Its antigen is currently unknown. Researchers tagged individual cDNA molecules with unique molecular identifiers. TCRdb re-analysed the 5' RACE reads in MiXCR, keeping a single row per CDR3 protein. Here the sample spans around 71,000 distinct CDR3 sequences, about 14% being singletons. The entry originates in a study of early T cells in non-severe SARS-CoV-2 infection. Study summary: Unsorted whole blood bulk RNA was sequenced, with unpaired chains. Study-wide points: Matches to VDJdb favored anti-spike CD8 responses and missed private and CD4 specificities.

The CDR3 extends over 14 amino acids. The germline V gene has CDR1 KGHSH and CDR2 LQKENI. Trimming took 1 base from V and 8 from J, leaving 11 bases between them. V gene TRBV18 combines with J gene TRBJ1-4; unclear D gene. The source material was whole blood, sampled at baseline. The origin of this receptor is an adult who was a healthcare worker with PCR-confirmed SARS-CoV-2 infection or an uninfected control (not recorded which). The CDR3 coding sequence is TGTGCCAGCTCACCACGAGGAGGGAACGAAAAACTGTTTTTT. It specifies CASSPRGGNEKLFF.